These 26 T cell receptor beta chains came from one sample sequenced in a study of cytotoxic CD8 clonotypes in ibrutinib-treated CLL. Profiling relied on immunoSEQ multiplex PCR, and the TCRdb table lists in-frame clones only, not all of them. The data contain about 84,000 clones, about 82% of them singletons. The starting material was PBMCs, obtained before ibrutinib treatment. The source is a human donor with chronic lymphocytic leukemia.

The rearrangement joins TRBV5-1 to TRBJ2-6; no definite D call. V lost 7 bases and J lost 0, with 17 bases in between. CDR1 and CDR2 (germline): SGHRS, YFSETQ. The CDR3 runs 17 residues. CDR3 sequence reads: CASRASVRSSGANVLTF. The DNA of the CDR3 is TGCGCCAGCCGAGCTTCCGTCCGGAGCTCTGGGGCCAACGTCCTGACTTTC.

This clone has only a few counts. CDR3 in amino acids: CASSLAGVLNQPQHF. The CDR3 DNA reads TGTGCCAGCAGCTTGGCAGGGGTCTTAAATCAGCCCCAGCATTTT. The gene calls are TRBV7-9 and TRBJ1-5, with D perhaps TRBD1 (6 bases). Germline CDR1 reads SEHNR; CDR2 reads FQNEAQ (reference sequence). Trimming stripped 3 bases from V and 4 bases from J, with 13 bases between. The length of the CDR3 is 15 residues.

The chain combines TRBV7-8 with TRBJ2-7, with a possible D match to TRBD2 (6 bases). V lost 5 bases and J lost 0, with 17 bases in between. In germline, CDR1 is SGHVS, CDR2 FQNEAQ. This CDR3 region has 16 residues. The CDR3 loop reads CASSPHSGLSSYEQYF. The CDR3 DNA sequence: TGTGCCAGCAGCCCCCACAGCGGGTTAAGCTCCTACGAGCAGTACTTC.

V is TRBV11-2 and J is TRBJ1-4; 7 nucleotides match TRBD1. The CDR3 runs to 16 residues. V was pared by 5 bases and J by 8 bases, with 14 bases of the junction left unmatched. CDR1 and CDR2 (germline): SGHAT, FQNNGV. The DNA for the CDR3 is TGTGCCAGCAGCCTCCAACCGGGACAGCGCCAGGAAAAACTGTTTTTT. Translating gives CASSLQPGQRQEKLFF.

The chain employs TRBV19 and TRBJ1-2, with a weak D call TRBD1 (5 bases). The V gene lost 7 bases and the J gene lost 4 bases, with 22 bases spanning the gap. Per the germline V gene, CDR1 is LNHDA and CDR2 is SQIVND (reference sequence). The length of the CDR3 is 16 residues. CDR3 in amino acids: CASNQLDGRQSYGYTF. CDR3 DNA: TGTGCCAGTAATCAACTCGACGGTCGACAGAGCTATGGCTACACCTTC.

The V gene is TRBV28, the J gene TRBJ1-5; 7 bases are shared with TRBD1. Trimming at V came to 6 bases and at J to 2 bases, leaving 10 bases not matched to a gene. The CDR3 has 16 amino acids. Germline values: CDR1 MDHEN, CDR2 SYDVKM. The CDR3 here is CASRDQGGGRNQPQHF. The CDR3 region has the DNA TGTGCCAGCAGGGATCAGGGGGGAGGGCGCAATCAGCCCCAGCATTTT.

The chain couples TRBV11-3 to TRBJ2-3; D not certain. The CDR3 totals 13 residues. V was pared by 1 base and J by 4 bases, with 6 bases between. Germline CDR1 reads SGHNT; CDR2 reads YENEEA. The CDR3 nucleotides read TGTGCCAGCAGCTTAGGAAGCGCAGATACGCAGTATTTT. Translation: CASSLGSADTQYF.

The rearrangement uses TRBV4-3 and TRBJ2-1, with 10 bases fitting TRBD1. The ends lost 3 bases at V and 8 bases at J; junction bases unmatched: 7. CDR1 is LGHNA and CDR2 is YSLEER in the germline V gene. The CDR3 consists of 15 residues. The CDR3 DNA reads as TGCGCCAGCAGCCACCGGGACAGGGGAGGGGATGAGCAGTTCTTC. Translation: CASSHRDRGGDEQFF.

The V gene is TRBV12-5, the J gene TRBJ2-3; 7 bases match TRBD2. V was clipped by 1 base and J by 1 base; unmatched bases: 5. The CDR3 runs 16 residues. Per germline, CDR1 LGHNT and CDR2 FRNRAP. The CDR3 is CASGLGREWGTDTQYF. The CDR3 DNA is TGTGCTAGTGGTTTGGGGCGGGAGTGGGGCACAGATACGCAGTATTTT.

This clone was seen only once. V usage is TRBV19 and J usage is TRBJ2-7; D unclear. The CDR3 consists of 14 residues. Germline V gives CDR1 LNHDA, CDR2 SQIVND (reference sequence). Trimming cost V 6 bases and J 5 bases, with 17 bases left between them. The CDR3 sequence is CASSGIWASNEQYF. The CDR3, as DNA: TGTGCCAGTAGCGGAATCTGGGCCTCGAACGAGCAGTACTTC.

The CDR3 region has the DNA TGTGCCAGCAGCTTAGCGCCTCCAGGGGCGGCGACTAATGAAAAACTGTTTTTT. It specifies CASSLAPPGAATNEKLFF. The chain couples TRBV7-6 to TRBJ1-4, with D possibly being TRBD1 (6 bases). Germline-derived CDR1 and CDR2 are SGHVS and FNYEAQ. CDR3 length: 18 residues. Deletions cut 0 bases from V and 2 bases from J, with 16 bases between.

The chain recombines TRBV4-2 with TRBJ2-7; D is undetermined. Germline-derived CDR1 and CDR2 are LGHNA and YNFKEQ. The CDR3 sequence is 15 residues long. Trimming cost V 1 base and J 2 bases, with 12 bases left between them. This chain's CDR3 is CASSQVFSETYEQYF. For the CDR3, the DNA is TGTGCCAGCAGCCAAGTGTTTTCAGAAACCTACGAGCAGTACTTC.

The chain couples TRBV5-1 to TRBJ2-1; D perhaps matches TRBD2 (7 bases). CDR1 is SGHRS, CDR2 YFSETQ, per germline. CDR3 length: 16 residues. Between the trimmed V and J ends, which lost 3 bases and 0 bases, there was a span of 13 bases. The CDR3 nucleotides are TGCGCCAGCAGCTCCGGGGGGACAAGCTCCTACAATGAGCAGTTCTTC. Its protein is CASSSGGTSSYNEQFF.

The CDR3 loop reads CASSQGNGTNTGELFF. The CDR3 coding sequence is TGCGCCAGCAGCCAAGGGAATGGAACGAACACCGGGGAGCTGTTTTTT. The chain uses TRBV4-1 and TRBJ2-2, with D uncertain. Germline values: CDR1 MGHRA, CDR2 YSYEKL. The CDR3 is 16 amino acids. The V end lost 1 base, the J end lost 0 bases, and 9 bases lay between the germline ends.

The V gene is TRBV30, the J gene TRBJ2-2, with TRBD2 as a possible D gene (5 bases). Germline assignment: CDR1 GTSNPN and CDR2 SVGIG (reference sequence). This CDR3 comprises 16 residues. V was trimmed by 3 bases and J by 3 bases, leaving 17 bases between them. The DNA for the CDR3 is TGTGCCTGGAGCCGAGGGTCGGGGTCGGACACCGGGGAGCTGTTTTTT. Translation: CAWSRGSGSDTGELFF.

The chain links TRBV6-4 to TRBJ2-3; D might be TRBD2 (6 bases). The CDR3 runs 14 residues. Per the germline V gene, CDR1 is MRHNA and CDR2 is SNTAGT. Trimming removed 4 bases from V and 1 base from J, with 9 bases in between. CDR3 region: CASSASGGTDTQYF. The CDR3, as DNA: TGTGCCAGCAGTGCGTCGGGAGGCACAGATACGCAGTATTTT.

The chain uses TRBV19 and TRBJ1-2; TRBD1 aligns across 8 bases. CDR3 length: 16 residues. V lost 6 bases, J lost 0 bases, and 9 bases stayed unmatched. CDR1 and CDR2 from the germline V gene are LNHDA and SQIVND (reference sequence). Here the CDR3 reads CASRTQTGVSNYGYTF. The CDR3 nucleotides are TGTGCCAGTAGAACTCAGACAGGGGTCTCTAACTATGGCTACACCTTC. The variable domain in full, with the rest retrieved from reference TRBV19 and TRBJ1-2, is DGGITQSPKYLFRKEGQNVTLSCEQNLNHDAMYWYRQDPGQGLRLIYYSQIVNDFQKGDIAEGYSVSREKKESFPLTVTSAQKNPTAFYLCASRTQTGVSNYGYTFGSGTRLTVV.

The CDR3 is CASSVSTPNQPQHF. In DNA, the CDR3 is TGTGCCAGCAGTGTGTCTACCCCTAATCAGCCCCAGCATTTT. The chain recombines TRBV2 with TRBJ1-5; D call uncertain. Germline values: CDR1 SNHLY, CDR2 FYNNEI. The V gene lost 4 bases and the J gene lost 4 bases, with 11 bases spanning the gap. The CDR3 has 14 amino acids.

The chain couples TRBV16 to TRBJ1-1, with D perhaps TRBD1 (5 bases). The CDR3 contains 16 residues. The V gene lost 0 bases and the J gene lost 4 bases, with 15 bases spanning the gap. Per germline, CDR1 KGHSY and CDR2 FQNENV. The DNA of the CDR3 is TGTGCCAGCAGCCAATCCGTTGGGACGGTGGGCACTGAAGCTTTCTTT. Amino acid sequence: CASSQSVGTVGTEAFF.

This chain links TRBV5-1 with TRBJ2-3, with 11 bases fitting TRBD2. Per the germline V gene, CDR1 is SGHRS and CDR2 is YFSETQ. The CDR3 sequence is 18 residues long. After removal of 3 bases from V and 0 bases from J, the junction contained 9 bases not matched to a gene. The CDR3 sequence: CASSSGVLAGVSTDTQYF. The CDR3, as DNA: TGCGCCAGCAGCTCTGGGGTACTAGCGGGAGTGAGCACAGATACGCAGTATTTT.

This sequence joins TRBV7-2 and TRBJ2-5; D gene uncertain. V lost 1 base and J lost 7, with 4 bases in between. From germline, CDR1 is SGHTA and CDR2 FQGNSA. This CDR3 is built from 11 residues. CDR3 coding DNA: TGTGCCAGCAGCTTAGTGGGGACCCAGTACTTC. It translates to CASSLVGTQYF.

The chain employs TRBV11-2 and TRBJ2-2; a weak D match, TRBD2 (5 bases). V was clipped by 7 bases and J by 5 bases, with 23 bases between them. CDR1 is SGHAT, CDR2 FQNNGV, per germline. This CDR3 comprises 17 residues. The CDR3 region is CASTLGGPSRITGELFF. Here the CDR3 DNA reads TGTGCCAGCACCCTAGGCGGCCCTAGCAGGATTACCGGGGAGCTGTTTTTT.

The V and J genes are TRBV19 and TRBJ1-5; 12 nucleotides line up with TRBD1. With 3 bases clipped from V and 2 bases from J, the junction kept 11 bases outside the gene matches. Germline CDR1 LNHDA, CDR2 SQIVND (reference sequence). The CDR3 extends over 19 amino acids. DNA of the CDR3: TGTGCCAGTAGTATCCGCCGGGGACAGGGGGCTATCGGCAATCAGCCCCAGCATTTT. The encoded protein is CASSIRRGQGAIGNQPQHF.

The chain has TRBV7-9 and TRBJ2-2; D is possibly TRBD2 (6 bases). V was pared by 5 bases and J by 3 bases, with 13 bases between. Germline CDR1 reads SEHNR; CDR2 reads FQNEAQ (reference sequence). The CDR3 has 15 amino acids. The CDR3 sequence: CASSPKEGYTGELFF. CDR3 nucleotide sequence: TGTGCCAGCAGCCCGAAGGAGGGATACACCGGGGAGCTGTTTTTT.

This sequence joins TRBV9 and TRBJ2-5; 10 nucleotides match TRBD2. The CDR3 consists of 15 residues. Germline V CDR1 and CDR2: SGDLS, YYNGEE. V was pared by 0 bases and J by 5 bases, with 4 bases of the junction left unmatched. In DNA form, the CDR3 reads TGTGCCAGCAGCGTAGGTGGACTAGCGGCGGAGACCCAGTACTTC. Its protein is CASSVGGLAAETQYF.

The rearrangement uses TRBV5-4 and TRBJ2-6, with 10 bases identical to TRBD1. Trimming took 3 bases from V and 2 from J; bases not matched to a gene: 5. CDR1 SGHNT and CDR2 YYREEE come from the germline V gene (reference sequence). This CDR3 spans 17 amino acids. CDR3 DNA sequence: TGTGCCAGCAGCTCCCGACAGGGGGCTACTGGGGCCAACGTCCTGACTTTC. This codes for CASSSRQGATGANVLTF.